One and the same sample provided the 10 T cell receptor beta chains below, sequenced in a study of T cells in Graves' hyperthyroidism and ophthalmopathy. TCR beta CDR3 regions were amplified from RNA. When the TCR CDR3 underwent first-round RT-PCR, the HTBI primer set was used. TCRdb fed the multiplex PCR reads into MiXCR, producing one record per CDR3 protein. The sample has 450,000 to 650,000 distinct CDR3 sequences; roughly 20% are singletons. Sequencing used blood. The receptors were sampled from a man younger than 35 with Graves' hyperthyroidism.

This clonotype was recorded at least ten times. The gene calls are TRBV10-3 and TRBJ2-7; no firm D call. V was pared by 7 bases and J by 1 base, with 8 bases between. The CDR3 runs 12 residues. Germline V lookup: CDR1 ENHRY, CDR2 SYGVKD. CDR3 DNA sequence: TGTGCCATCAAAACAGATTCCTACGAGCAGTACTTC. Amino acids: CAIKTDSYEQYF.

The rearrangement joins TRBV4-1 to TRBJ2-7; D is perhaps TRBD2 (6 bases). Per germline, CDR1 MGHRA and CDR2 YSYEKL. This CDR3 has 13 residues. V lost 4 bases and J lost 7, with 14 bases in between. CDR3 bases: TGCGCCAGCAGCCTTGATTACGGGGGAGAGCAGTACTTC. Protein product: CASSLDYGGEQYF.

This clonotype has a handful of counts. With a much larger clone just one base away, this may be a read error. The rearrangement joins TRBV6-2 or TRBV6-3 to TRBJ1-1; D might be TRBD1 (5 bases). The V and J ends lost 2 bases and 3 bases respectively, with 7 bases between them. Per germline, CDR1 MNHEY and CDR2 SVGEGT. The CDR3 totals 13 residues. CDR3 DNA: TGTGCCAGCAGTTACACGACAGACACTGAAGCTTTCTTT. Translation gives CASSYTTDTEAFF.

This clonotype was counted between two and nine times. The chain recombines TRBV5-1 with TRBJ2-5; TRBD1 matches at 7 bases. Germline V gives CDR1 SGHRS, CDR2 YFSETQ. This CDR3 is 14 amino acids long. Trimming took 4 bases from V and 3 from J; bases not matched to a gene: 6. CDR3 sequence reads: CASSPGQIEETQYF. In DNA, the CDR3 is TGCGCCAGCAGCCCGGGACAGATCGAAGAGACCCAGTACTTC.

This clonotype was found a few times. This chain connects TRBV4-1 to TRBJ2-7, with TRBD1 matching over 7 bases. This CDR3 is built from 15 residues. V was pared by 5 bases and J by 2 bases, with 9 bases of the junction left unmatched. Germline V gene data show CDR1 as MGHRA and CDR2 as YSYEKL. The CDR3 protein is CASSTVGQRPYEQYF. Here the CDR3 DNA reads TGCGCCAGCAGCACCGTGGGACAGCGACCCTACGAGCAGTACTTC.

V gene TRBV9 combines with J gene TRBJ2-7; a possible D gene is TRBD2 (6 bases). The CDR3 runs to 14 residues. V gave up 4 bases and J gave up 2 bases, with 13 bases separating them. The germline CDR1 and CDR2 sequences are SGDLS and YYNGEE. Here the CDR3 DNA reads TGTGCCAGCAGCCTCACTAGCTCCCCCTACGAGCAGTACTTC. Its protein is CASSLTSSPYEQYF.

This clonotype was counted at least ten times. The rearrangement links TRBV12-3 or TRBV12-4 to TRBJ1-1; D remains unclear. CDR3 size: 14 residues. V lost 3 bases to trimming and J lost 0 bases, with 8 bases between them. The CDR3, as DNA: TGTGCCAGCAGTTTTGTAGGGTTGAACACTGAAGCTTTCTTT. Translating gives CASSFVGLNTEAFF.

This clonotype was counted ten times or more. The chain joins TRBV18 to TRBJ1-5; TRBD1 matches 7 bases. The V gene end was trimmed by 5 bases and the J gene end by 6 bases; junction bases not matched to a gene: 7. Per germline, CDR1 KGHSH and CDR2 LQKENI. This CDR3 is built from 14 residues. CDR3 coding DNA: TGTGCCAGCTCATCGACAGGGTTGGCTCAGCCCCAGCATTTT. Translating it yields CASSSTGLAQPQHF. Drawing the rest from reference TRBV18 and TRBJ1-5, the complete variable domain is NAGVMQNPRHLVRRRGQEARLRCSPMKGHSHVYWYRQLPEEGLKFMVYLQKENIIDESGMPKERFSAEFPKEGPSILRIQQVVRGDSAAYFCASSSTGLAQPQHFGDGTRLSIL.

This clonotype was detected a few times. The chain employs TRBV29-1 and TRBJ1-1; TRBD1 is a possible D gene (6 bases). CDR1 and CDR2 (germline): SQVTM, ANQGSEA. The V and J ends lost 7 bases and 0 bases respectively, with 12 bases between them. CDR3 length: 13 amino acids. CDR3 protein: CSALDSLNTEAFF. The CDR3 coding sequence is TGCAGCGCGCTGGACAGCCTGAACACTGAAGCTTTCTTT. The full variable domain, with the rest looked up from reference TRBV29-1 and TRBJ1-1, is SAVISQKPSRDICQRGTSLTIQCQVDSQVTMMFWYRQQPGQSLTLIATANQGSEATYESGFVIDKFPISRPNLTFSTLTVSNMSPEDSSIYLCSALDSLNTEAFFGQGTRLTVV.

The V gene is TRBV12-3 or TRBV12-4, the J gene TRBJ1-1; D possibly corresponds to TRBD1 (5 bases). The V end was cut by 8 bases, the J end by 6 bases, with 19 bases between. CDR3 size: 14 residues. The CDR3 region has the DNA TGTGCCAGCCGGGCCCAACGGTCAGGGCCTGAAGCTTTCTTT. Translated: CASRAQRSGPEAFF.